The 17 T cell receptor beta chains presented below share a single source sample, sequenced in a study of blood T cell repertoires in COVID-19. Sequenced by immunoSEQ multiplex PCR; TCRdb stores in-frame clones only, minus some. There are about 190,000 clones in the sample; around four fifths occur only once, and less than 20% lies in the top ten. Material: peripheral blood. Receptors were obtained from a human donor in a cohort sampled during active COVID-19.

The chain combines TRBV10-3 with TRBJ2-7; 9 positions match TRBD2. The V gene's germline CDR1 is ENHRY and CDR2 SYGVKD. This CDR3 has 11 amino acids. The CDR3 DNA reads TGTGTTAGCGGGAGCCCCTACGAGCAGTACTTC. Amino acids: CVSGSPYEQYF.

The CDR3 reads CASSSGSGGAWGYTF. The CDR3 nucleotides are TGCGCCAGCAGCTCCGGCTCAGGGGGCGCGTGGGGCTACACCTTC. The chain recombines TRBV5-1 with TRBJ1-2; 8 bases map to TRBD1. The CDR3 covers 15 residues. Germline trimming cut 3 bases from V and 8 bases from J; bases unmatched to any gene: 12. The germline V gene has CDR1 SGHRS and CDR2 YFSETQ.

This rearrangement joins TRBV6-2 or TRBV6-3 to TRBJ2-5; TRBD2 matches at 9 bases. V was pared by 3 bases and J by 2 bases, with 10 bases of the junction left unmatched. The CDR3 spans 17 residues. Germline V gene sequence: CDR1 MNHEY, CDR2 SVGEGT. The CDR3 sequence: CASSYSGLADEQETQYF. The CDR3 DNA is TGTGCCAGCAGTTATTCGGGACTAGCTGACGAACAAGAGACCCAGTACTTC.

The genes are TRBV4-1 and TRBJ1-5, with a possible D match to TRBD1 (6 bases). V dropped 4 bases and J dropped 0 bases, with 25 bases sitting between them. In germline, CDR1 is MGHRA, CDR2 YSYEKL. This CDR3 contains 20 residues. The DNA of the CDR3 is TGCGCCAGCAGCCGAGACGACGGGACAACCAGCGAGTATAGCAATCAGCCCCAGCATTTT. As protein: CASSRDDGTTSEYSNQPQHF.

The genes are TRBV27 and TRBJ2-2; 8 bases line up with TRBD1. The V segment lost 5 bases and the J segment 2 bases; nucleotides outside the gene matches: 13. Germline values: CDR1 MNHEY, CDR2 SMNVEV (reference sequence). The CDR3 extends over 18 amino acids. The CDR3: CASSPRRGQGKNTGELFF. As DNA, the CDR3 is TGTGCCAGCAGTCCCCGGAGAGGACAGGGAAAAAACACCGGGGAGCTGTTTTTT.

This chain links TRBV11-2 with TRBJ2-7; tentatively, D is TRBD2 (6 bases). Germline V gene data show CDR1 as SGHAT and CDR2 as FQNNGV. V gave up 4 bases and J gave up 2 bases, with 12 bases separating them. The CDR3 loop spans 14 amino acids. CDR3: CASSYAAGPYEQYV. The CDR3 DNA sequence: TGTGCCAGCAGCTACGCCGCGGGGCCCTACGAGCAGTACGTC.

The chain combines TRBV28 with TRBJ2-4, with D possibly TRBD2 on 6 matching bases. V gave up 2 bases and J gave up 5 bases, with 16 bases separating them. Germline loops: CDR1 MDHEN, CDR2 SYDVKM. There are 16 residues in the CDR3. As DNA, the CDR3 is TGTGCCAGCAGTTTAAGGGACTCCTTCGCCCAAAACATTCAGTACTTC. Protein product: CASSLRDSFAQNIQYF.

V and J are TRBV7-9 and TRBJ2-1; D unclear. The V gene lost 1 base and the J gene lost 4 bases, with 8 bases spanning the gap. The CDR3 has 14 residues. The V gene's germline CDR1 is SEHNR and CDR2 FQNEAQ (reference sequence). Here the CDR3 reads CASSLDHGYNEQFF. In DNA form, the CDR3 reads TGTGCCAGCAGCTTAGATCACGGGTACAATGAGCAGTTCTTC.

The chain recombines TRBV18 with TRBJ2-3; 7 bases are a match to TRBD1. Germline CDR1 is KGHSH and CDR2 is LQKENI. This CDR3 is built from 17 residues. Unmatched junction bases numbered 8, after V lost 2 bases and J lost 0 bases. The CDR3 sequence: CASSPVRDSPSTDTQYF. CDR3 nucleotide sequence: TGTGCCAGCTCACCAGTCCGGGACAGCCCTAGCACAGATACGCAGTATTTT.

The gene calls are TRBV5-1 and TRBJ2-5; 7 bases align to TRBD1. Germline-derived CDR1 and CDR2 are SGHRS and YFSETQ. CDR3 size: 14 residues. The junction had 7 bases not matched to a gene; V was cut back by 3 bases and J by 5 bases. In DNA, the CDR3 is TGCGCCAGCAGCTCCGGGACAGCTAGCGAGACCCAGTACTTC. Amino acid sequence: CASSSGTASETQYF.

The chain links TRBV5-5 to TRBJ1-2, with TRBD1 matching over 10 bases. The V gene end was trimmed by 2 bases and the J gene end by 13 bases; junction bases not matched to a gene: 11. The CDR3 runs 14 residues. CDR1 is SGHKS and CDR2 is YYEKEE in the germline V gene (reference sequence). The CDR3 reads CASSFGQGGRGGTF. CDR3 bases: TGTGCCAGCAGCTTCGGACAGGGGGGCCGAGGAGGCACCTTC.

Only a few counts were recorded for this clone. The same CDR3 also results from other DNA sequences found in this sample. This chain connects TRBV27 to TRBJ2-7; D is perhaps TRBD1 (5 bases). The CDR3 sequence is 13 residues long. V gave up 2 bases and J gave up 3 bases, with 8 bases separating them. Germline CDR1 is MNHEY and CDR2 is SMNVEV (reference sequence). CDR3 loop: CASSLQGSYEQYF. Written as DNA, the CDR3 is TGTGCCAGCAGTTTACAGGGAAGCTACGAGCAGTACTTC.

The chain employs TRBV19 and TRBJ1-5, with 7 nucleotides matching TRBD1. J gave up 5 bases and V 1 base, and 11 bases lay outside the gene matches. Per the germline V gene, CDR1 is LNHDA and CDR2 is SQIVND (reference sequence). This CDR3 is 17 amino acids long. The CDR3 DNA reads TGTGCCAGTAGTATAGCCCCGGGACAGCGCTCTTATCAGCCCCAGCATTTT. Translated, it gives CASSIAPGQRSYQPQHF.

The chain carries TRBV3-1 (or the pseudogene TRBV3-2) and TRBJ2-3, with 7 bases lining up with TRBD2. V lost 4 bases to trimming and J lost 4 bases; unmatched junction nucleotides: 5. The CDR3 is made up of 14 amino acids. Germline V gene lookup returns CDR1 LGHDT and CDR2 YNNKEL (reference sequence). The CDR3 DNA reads TGTGCCAGCAGCCGCCAGACTAGCCCAGATACGCAGTATTTT. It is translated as CASSRQTSPDTQYF.

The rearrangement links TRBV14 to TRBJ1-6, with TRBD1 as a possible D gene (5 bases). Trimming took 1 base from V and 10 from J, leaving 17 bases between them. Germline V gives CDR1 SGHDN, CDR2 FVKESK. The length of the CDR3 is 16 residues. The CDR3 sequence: CASSQVRGSYRSPLHF. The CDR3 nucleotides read TGTGCCAGCAGCCAAGTTCGGGGGTCCTATAGATCACCCCTCCACTTT.

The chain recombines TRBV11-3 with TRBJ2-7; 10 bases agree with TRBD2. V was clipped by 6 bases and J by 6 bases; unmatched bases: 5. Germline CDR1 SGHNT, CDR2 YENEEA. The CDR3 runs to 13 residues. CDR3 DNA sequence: TGTGCCAGCAGTCACGGGACTAGCGCCGAGCAGTACTTC. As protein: CASSHGTSAEQYF.

CDR3 nucleotide sequence: TGTGCCAGCAGGACCAATACAGGGCCTTACACCTTC. Protein sequence: CASRTNTGPYTF. The chain is built from TRBV6-4 and TRBJ1-2; D may be TRBD1 (6 bases). The CDR3 loop spans 12 amino acids. From germline, CDR1 is MRHNA and CDR2 SNTAGT. V was cut by 6 bases and J by 11 bases, with 16 bases left in between.